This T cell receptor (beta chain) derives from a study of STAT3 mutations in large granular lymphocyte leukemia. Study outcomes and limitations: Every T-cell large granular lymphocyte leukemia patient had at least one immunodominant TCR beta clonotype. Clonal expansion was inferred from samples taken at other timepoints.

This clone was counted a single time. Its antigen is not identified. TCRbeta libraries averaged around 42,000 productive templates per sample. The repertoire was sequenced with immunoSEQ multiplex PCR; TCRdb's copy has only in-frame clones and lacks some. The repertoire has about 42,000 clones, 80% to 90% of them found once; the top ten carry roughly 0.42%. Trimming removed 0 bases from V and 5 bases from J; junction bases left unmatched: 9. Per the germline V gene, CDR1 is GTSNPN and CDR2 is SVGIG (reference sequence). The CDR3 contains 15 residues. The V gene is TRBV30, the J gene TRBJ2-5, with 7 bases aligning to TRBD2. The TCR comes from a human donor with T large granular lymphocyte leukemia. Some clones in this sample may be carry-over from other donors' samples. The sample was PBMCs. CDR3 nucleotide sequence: TGTGCCTGGAGTGTAGGGTCGCGACTAGCTGAGACCCAGTACTTC. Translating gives CAWSVGSRLAETQYF. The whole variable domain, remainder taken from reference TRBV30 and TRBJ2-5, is SQTIHQWPATLVQPVGSPLSLECTVEGTSNPNLYWYRQAAGRGLQLLFYSVGIGQISSEVPQNLSASRPQDRQFILSSKKLLLSDSGFYLCAWSVGSRLAETQYFGPGTRLLVL.